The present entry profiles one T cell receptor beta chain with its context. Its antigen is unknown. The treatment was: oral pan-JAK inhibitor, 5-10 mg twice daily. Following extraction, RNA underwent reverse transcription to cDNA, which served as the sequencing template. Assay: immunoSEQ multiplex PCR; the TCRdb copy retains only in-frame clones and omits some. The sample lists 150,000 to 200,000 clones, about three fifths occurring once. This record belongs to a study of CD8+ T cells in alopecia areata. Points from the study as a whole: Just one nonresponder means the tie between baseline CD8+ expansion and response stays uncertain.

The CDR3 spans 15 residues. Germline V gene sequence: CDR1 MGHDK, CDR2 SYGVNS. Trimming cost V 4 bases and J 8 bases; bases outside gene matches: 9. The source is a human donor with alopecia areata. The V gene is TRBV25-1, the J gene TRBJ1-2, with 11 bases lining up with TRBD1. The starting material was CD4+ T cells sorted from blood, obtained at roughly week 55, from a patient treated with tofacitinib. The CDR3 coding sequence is TGTGCCAGCAGTGCCCCAGGACAGGGGGCGCGAGGCTACACCTTC. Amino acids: CASSAPGQGARGYTF.